This T cell receptor beta chain was found in a study of blood T cell repertoires in COVID-19. Turning to the study itself: COVID-19 samples, acute and convalescent, were from the United States, Italy and Spain. The analysed material was cDNA or gDNA that came from T cells, B-cell-depleted T cells, or PBMCs.

The CDR3 length is 13 residues. Germline CDR1 reads SEHNR; CDR2 reads FQNEAQ (reference sequence). V dropped 5 bases and J dropped 12 bases, with 20 bases sitting between them. In the original analysis: Cell counts per sample came from amplifying reference gene primers. Sequencing was performed with immunoSEQ multiplex PCR; in TCRdb, only in-frame clones are kept and a portion is missing. V and J calls and clone size are as listed in that table; D and trimming were resolved from the DNA. The sample consists of hundreds of thousands of clones, around 90% of them appearing once. This rearrangement joins TRBV7-9 to TRBJ2-7; perhaps TRBD1 as D (6 bases). The source material was peripheral blood. This TCR derives from a woman between 40 and 55 years old who had recovered from COVID-19. CDR3 sequence (DNA): TGTGCCAGCAGCACCACACCGGGACAATACCCGTACTTC. It specifies CASSTTPGQYPYF.